This TCR beta chain stems from a study of T-cell memory formation after mild COVID-19. Study-level results: Within pre-infection memory, some responding clones were found, suggesting cross-reactive memory joined. Mainly in CM and EM were contracting CD4+ clones; CD8+ were in EMRA. Clones that contracted from day 15 to 85 were balanced CD4/CD8, while later expanders leaned CD4+.

This clonotype was detected only a few times. Its antigen is not known. TCRdb re-called the 5' RACE reads through MiXCR, storing one row per CDR3 protein. Of 450,000 to 650,000 distinct CDR3 sequences in the sample, around 20% are singletons; the top ten hold around 13%. Losses at the gene ends were 3 bases for V and 4 bases for J; bases not matched to a gene: 11. CDR1 and CDR2 (germline): SGHTA, FQGNSA. There are 17 residues in the CDR3. Sequencing input: PBMCs or a T cell subset sorted from them (not recorded which). The TCR comes from an adult woman who had mild COVID-19 (a few samples of this study predate the infection). Cell type and time point are not known. The J gene is TRBJ1-3, the V gene TRBV7-2; TRBD1 agrees at 8 bases. The DNA for the CDR3 is TGTGCCAGCAGCTTTGCGGCTCTCCGGACAGGGGGAAACACCATATATTTT. It yields the protein CASSFAALRTGGNTIYF. Combining the CDR3 with reference TRBV7-2 and TRBJ1-3 gives the whole variable domain GAGVSQSPSNKVTEKGKDVELRCDPISGHTALYWYRQSLGQGLEFLIYFQGNSAPDKSGLPSDRFSAERTGGSVSTLTIQRTQQEDSAVYLCASSFAALRTGGNTIYFGEGSWLTVV.